This T cell receptor beta chain was sequenced during a study of blood T cell repertoires in COVID-19. Across the study: The samples span acute and convalescent COVID-19 from the United States, Italy and Spain. In each case, the material was cDNA or gDNA derived from T cells, B-cell-depleted T cells, or PBMCs.

The Seattle patients, enrolled during active infection, were followed longitudinally. As handled by the study authors: Reference gene primer amplification gave estimated nucleated cell counts. Profiled with immunoSEQ multiplex PCR; TCRdb holds only in-frame clones, not every one. The DNA gave D and trimming, while V, J and clone size come from that table. The sample has just over 300,000 clones, around nine tenths seen once. Germline assignment: CDR1 MNHNY and CDR2 SVGAGI (reference sequence). The ends lost 6 bases at V and 0 bases at J; junction bases unmatched: 4. The CDR3 runs to 14 residues. Material for sequencing was peripheral blood. The rearrangement uses TRBV6-6 and TRBJ1-1, with TRBD1 identical over 7 bases. This clonotype originated in a woman under 40 with COVID-19, enrolled during active disease. The CDR3 here is CASSSQGMNTEAFF. The CDR3 bases are TGTGCCAGCAGCTCACAGGGGATGAACACTGAAGCTTTCTTT.